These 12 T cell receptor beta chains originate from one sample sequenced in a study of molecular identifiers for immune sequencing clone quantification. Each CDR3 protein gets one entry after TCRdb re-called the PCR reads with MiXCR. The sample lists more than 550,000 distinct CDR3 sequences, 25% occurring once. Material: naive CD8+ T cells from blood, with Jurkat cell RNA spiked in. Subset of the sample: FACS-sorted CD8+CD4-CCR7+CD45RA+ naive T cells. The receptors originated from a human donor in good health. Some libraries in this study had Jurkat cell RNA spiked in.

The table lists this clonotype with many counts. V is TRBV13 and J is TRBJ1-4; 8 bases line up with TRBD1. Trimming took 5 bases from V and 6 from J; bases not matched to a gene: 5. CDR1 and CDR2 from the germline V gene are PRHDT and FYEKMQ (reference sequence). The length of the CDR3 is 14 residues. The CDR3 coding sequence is TGTGCCAGCAGCCCTCCGGGACAGGATGAAAAACTGTTTTTT. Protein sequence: CASSPPGQDEKLFF.

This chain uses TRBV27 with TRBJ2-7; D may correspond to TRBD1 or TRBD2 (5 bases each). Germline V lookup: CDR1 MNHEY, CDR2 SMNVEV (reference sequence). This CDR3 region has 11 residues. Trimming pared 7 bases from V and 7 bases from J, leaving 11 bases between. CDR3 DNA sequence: TGTGCCAGCAAGAACTGGGGGGAGCAGTACTTC. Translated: CASKNWGEQYF.

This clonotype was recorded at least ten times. The CDR3 loop reads CSASATSGSTDTQYF. CDR3 sequence (DNA): TGCAGTGCTAGCGCGACTAGCGGATCCACAGATACGCAGTATTTT. The V and J genes are TRBV20-1 and TRBJ2-3, with 9 bases identical to TRBD2. CDR1 is DFQATT, CDR2 SNEGSKA, per germline (reference sequence). CDR3 length: 15 amino acids. V gave up 3 bases and J gave up 2 bases; unmatched junction bases: 6.

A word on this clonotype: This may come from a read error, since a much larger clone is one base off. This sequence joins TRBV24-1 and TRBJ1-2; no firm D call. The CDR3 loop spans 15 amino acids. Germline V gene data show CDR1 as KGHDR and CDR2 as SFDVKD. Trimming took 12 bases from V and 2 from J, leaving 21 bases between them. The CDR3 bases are TGTGCCGCAACACCCGAGGCAGGTTCCAACTATGGCTACACCTTC. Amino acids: CAATPEAGSNYGYTF.

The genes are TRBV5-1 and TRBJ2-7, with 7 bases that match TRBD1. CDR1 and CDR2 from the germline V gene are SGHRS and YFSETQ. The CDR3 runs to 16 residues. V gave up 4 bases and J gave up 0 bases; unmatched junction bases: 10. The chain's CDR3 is CASSTGLDRSSYEQYF. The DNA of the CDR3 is TGCGCCAGCAGCACGGGCCTGGACAGGAGCTCCTACGAGCAGTACTTC.

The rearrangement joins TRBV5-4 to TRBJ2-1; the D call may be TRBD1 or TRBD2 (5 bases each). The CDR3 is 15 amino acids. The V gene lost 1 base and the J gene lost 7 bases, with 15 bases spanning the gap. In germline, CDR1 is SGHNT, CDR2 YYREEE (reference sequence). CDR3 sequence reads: CASSLFQGVLNEQFF. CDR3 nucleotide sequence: TGTGCCAGCAGCTTGTTCCAGGGAGTATTGAATGAGCAGTTCTTC.

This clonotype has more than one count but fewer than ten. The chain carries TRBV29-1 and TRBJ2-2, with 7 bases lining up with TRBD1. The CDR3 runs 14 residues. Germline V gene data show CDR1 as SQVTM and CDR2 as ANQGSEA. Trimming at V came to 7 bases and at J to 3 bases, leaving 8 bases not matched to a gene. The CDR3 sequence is CSAEGAAHTGELFF. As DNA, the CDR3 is TGCAGCGCCGAGGGGGCAGCCCACACCGGGGAGCTGTTTTTT.

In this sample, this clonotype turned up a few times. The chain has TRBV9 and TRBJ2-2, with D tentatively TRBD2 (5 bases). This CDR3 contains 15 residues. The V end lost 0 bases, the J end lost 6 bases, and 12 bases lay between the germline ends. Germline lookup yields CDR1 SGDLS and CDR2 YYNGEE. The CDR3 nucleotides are TGTGCCAGCAGCGTAGATGGAGGACCGTCCGGGGAGCTGTTTTTT. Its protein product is CASSVDGGPSGELFF.

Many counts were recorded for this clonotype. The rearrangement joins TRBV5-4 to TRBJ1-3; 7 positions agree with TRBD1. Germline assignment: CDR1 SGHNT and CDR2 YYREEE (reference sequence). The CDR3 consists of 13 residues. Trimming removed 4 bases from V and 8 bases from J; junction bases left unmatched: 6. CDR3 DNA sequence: TGTGCCAGCAGCCTAACAGGGGTGGACACCATATATTTT. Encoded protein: CASSLTGVDTIYF.

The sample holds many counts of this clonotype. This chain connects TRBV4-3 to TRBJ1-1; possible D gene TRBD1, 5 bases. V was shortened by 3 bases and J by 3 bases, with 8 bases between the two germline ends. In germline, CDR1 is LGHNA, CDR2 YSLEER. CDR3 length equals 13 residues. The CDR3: CASSQGEDTEAFF. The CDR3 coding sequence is TGCGCCAGCAGCCAGGGGGAGGACACTGAAGCTTTCTTT.

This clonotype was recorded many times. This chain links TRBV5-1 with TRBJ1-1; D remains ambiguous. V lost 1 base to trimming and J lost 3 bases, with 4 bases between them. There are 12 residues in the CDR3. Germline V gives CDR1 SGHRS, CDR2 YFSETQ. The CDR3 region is CASSLLDTEAFF. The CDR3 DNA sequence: TGCGCCAGCAGCTTGCTCGACACTGAAGCTTTCTTT. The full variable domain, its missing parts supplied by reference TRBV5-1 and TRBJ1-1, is KAGVTQTPRYLIKTRGQQVTLSCSPISGHRSVSWYQQTPGQGLQFLFEYFSETQRNKGNFPGRFSGRQFSNSRSEMNVSTLELGDSALYLCASSLLDTEAFFGQGTRLTVV.

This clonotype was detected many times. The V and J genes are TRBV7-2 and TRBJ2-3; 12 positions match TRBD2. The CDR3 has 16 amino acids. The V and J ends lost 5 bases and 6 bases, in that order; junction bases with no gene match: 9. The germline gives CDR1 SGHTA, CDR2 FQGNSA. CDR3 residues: CASSPGLAGPRDTQYF. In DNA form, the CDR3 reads TGTGCCAGCAGCCCTGGACTAGCGGGGCCCCGTGATACGCAGTATTTT.